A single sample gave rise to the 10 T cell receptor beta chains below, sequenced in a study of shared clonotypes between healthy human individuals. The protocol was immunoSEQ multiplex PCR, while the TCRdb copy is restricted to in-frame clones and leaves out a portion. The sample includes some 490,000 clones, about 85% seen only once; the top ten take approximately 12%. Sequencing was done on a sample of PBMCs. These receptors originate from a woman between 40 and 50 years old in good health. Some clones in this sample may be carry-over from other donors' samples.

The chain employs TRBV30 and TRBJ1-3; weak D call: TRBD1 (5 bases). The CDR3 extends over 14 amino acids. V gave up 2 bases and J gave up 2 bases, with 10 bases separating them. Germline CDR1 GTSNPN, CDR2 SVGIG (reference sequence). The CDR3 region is CAWSSGTAGNTIYF. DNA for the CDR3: TGTGCCTGGAGTTCCGGGACTGCTGGAAACACCATATATTTT. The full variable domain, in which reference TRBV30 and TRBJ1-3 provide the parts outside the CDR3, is SQTIHQWPATLVQPVGSPLSLECTVEGTSNPNLYWYRQAAGRGLQLLFYSVGIGQISSEVPQNLSASRPQDRQFILSSKKLLLSDSGFYLCAWSSGTAGNTIYFGEGSWLTVV.

This CDR3 reads CASSQVGLAGGLSSYEQYF. Written as DNA, the CDR3 is TGTGCCAGCAGCCAAGTGGGGCTAGCGGGAGGACTCAGCTCCTACGAGCAGTACTTC. The V gene is TRBV4-2, the J gene TRBJ2-7, with 11 positions matching TRBD2. J was trimmed by 0 bases and V by 1 base; bases with no gene match: 11. This CDR3 has 19 amino acids. Germline V lookup: CDR1 LGHNA, CDR2 YNFKEQ.

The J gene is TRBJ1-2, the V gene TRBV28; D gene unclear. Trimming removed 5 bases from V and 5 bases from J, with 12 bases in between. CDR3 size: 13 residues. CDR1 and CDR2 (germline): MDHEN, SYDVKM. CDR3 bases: TGTGCCAGCAGTACCCAGTCCCATTATGGCTACACCTTC. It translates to CASSTQSHYGYTF.

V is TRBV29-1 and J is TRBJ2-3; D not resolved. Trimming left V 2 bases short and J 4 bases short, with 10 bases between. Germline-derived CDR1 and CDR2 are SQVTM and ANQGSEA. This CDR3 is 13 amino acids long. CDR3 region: CSVELEGPDTQYF. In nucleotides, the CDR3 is TGCAGCGTTGAATTAGAAGGCCCAGATACGCAGTATTTT.

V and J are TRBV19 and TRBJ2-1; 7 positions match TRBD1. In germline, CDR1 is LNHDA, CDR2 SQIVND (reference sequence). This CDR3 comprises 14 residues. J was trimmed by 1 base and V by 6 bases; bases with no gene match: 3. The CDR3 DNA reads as TGTGCCAGTAGGAGGGACAGATCCTACAATGAGCAGTTCTTC. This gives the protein CASRRDRSYNEQFF.

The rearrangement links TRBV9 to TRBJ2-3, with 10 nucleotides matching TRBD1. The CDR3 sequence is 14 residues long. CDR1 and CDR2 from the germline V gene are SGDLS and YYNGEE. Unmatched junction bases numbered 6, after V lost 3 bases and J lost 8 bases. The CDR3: CASSETGGAVTQYF. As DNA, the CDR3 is TGTGCCAGCAGCGAGACAGGGGGCGCGGTTACGCAGTATTTT.

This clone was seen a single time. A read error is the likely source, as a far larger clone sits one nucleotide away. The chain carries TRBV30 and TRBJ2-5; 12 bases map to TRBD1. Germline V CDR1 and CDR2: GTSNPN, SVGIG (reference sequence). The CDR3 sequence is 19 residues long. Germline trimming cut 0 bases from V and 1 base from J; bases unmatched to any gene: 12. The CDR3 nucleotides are TGTGCCTGGAGTGTACTGGAAAAGGGACAGGGGGCGGGCCAAGAGACCCAGTACTTC. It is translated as CAWSVLEKGQGAGQETQYF.

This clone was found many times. The CDR3 region has the DNA TGTGCCAGCAGCGACCGGGACGGCGATCGGGGCTACACCTTC. Protein: CASSDRDGDRGYTF. The chain couples TRBV7-9 to TRBJ1-2; D may be TRBD1 (5 bases). CDR1 is SEHNR, CDR2 FQNEAQ, per germline (reference sequence). This CDR3 is 14 amino acids long. V lost 5 bases and J lost 8, with 18 bases in between. Based on the CDR3 plus reference TRBV7-9 and TRBJ1-2, the full variable domain is DTGVSQNPRHKITKRGQNVTFRCDPISEHNRLYWYRQTLGQGPEFLTYFQNEAQLEKSRLLSDRFSAERPKGSFSTLEIQRTEQGDSAMYLCASSDRDGDRGYTFGSGTRLTVV.

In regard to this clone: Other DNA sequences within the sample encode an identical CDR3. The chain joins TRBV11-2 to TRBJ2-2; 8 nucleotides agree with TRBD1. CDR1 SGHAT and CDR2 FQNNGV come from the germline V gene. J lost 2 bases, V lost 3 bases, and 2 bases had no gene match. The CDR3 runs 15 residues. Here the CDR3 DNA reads TGTGCCAGCAGCTTCAGGGGGCTTAACACCGGGGAGCTGTTTTTT. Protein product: CASSFRGLNTGELFF.

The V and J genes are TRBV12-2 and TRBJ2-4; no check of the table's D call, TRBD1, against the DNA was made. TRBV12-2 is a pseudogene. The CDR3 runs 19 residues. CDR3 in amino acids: CASRGPGQGVTLAKNIQYF. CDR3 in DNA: TGTGCAAGTCGCGGCCCGGGACAGGGTGTCACGTTAGCCAAAAACATTCAGTACTTC.